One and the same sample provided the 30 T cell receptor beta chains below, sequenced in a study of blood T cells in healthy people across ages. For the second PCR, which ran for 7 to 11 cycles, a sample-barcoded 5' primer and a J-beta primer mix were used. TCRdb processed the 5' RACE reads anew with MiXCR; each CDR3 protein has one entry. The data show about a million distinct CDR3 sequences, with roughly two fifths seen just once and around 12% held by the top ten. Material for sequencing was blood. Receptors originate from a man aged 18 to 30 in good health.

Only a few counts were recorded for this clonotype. The CDR3 here is CASSPYGNNEQFF. The CDR3 nucleotides read TGTGCCAGCAGTCCTTACGGCAACAATGAGCAGTTCTTC. The chain couples TRBV2 to TRBJ2-1; D uncertain. The CDR3 contains 13 residues. CDR1 is SNHLY, CDR2 FYNNEI, per germline. Trimming pared 5 bases from V and 5 bases from J, leaving 10 bases between. Variable domain in full (rest from reference TRBV2 and TRBJ2-1): EPEVTQTPSHQVTQMGQEVILRCVPISNHLYFYWYRQILGQKVEFLVSFYNNEISEKSEIFDDQFSVERPDGSNFTLKIRSTKLEDSAMYFCASSPYGNNEQFFGPGTRLTVL.

The CDR3 here is CASSLGGTWEETQYF. In nucleotides, the CDR3 is TGTGCCAGCAGCTTAGGAGGGACATGGGAAGAGACCCAGTACTTC. The chain couples TRBV13 to TRBJ2-5, with D maybe TRBD1 (6 bases). The germline V and J ends were trimmed by 0 bases and 3 bases, with 11 bases remaining between them. This CDR3 region has 15 residues. Germline V gene lookup returns CDR1 PRHDT and CDR2 FYEKMQ (reference sequence).

This CDR3 is CASIKNGGAGELFF. The CDR3 coding sequence is TGTGCCAGCATTAAAAACGGAGGTGCCGGGGAGCTGTTTTTT. The chain employs TRBV6-5 and TRBJ2-2; D might be TRBD2 (5 bases). The CDR3 totals 14 residues. Between the trimmed V and J ends, which lost 7 bases and 6 bases, there was a span of 15 bases. In germline, CDR1 is MNHEY, CDR2 SVGAGI.

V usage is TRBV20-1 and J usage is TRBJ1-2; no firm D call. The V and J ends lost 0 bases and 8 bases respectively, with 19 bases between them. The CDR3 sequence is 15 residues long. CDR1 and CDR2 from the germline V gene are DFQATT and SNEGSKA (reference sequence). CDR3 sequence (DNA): TGCAGTGCTAGAGATCTCCGAGGCAGCCTAAGGGGCTACACCTTC. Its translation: CSARDLRGSLRGYTF.

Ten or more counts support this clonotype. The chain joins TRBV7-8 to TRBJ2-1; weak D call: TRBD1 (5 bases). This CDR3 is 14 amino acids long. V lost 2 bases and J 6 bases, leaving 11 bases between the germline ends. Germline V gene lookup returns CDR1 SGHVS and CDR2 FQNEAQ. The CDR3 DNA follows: TGTGCCAGCAGCTTATCCAGGGAAGGCAATGAGCAGTTCTTC. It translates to CASSLSREGNEQFF.

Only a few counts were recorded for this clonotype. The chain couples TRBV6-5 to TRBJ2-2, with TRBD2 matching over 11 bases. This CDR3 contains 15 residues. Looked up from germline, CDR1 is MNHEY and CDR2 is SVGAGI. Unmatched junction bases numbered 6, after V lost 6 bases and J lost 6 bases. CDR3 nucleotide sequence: TGTGCCAGCAGCCAGACTAGCGGGGCCGCCGGGGAGCTGTTTTTT. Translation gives CASSQTSGAAGELFF.

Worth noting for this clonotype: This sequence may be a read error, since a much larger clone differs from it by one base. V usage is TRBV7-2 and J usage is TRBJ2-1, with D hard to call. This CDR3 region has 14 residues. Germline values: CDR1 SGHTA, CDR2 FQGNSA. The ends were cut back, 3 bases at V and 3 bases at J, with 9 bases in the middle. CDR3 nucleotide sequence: TGTGCCAGCAGCTTCTTGAGCGTCTACAATGAGCAGTTCTTC. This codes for CASSFLSVYNEQFF.

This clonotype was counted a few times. CDR3 residues: CASSLTGTDQPQHF. CDR3 nucleotides: TGCGCCAGCAGCTTAACAGGGACAGATCAGCCCCAGCATTTT. The chain carries TRBV5-1 and TRBJ1-5; TRBD1 matches 7 bases. This CDR3 spans 14 amino acids. V dropped 2 bases and J dropped 5; count of bases not matched to a gene: 4. CDR1 is SGHRS and CDR2 is YFSETQ in the germline V gene.

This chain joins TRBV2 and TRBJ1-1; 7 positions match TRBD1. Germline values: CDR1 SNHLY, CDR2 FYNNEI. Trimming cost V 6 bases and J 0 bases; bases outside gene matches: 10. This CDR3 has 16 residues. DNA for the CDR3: TGTGCCAGCAGGTTACAGGGGATGGTTATGAACACTGAAGCTTTCTTT. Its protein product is CASRLQGMVMNTEAFF.

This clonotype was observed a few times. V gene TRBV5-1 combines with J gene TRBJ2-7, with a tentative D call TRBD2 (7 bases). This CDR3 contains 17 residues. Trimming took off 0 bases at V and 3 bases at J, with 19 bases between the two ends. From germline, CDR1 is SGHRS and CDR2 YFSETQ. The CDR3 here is CASSLGTLAGANYEQYF. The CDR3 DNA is TGCGCCAGCAGCTTGGGAACCTTGGCGGGGGCCAACTACGAGCAGTACTTC.

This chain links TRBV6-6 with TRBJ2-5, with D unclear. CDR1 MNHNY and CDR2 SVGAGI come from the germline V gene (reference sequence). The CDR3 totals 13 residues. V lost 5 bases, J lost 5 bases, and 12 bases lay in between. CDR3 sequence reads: CASSDRNGETQYF. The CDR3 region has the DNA TGTGCCAGCAGTGACCGTAACGGGGAGACCCAGTACTTC.

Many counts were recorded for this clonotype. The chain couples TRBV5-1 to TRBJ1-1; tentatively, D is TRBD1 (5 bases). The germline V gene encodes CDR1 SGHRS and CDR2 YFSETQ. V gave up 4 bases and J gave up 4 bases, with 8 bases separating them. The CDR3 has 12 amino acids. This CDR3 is CASSMGGTEAFF. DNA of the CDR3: TGCGCCAGCAGCATGGGGGGCACTGAAGCTTTCTTT.

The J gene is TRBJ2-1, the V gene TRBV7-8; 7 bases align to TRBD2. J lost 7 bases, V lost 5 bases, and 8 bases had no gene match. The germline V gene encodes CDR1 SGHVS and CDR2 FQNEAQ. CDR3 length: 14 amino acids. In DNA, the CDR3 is TGTGCCAGCAGCCGGGGACTATTCAGGAATGAGCAGTTCTTC. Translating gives CASSRGLFRNEQFF.

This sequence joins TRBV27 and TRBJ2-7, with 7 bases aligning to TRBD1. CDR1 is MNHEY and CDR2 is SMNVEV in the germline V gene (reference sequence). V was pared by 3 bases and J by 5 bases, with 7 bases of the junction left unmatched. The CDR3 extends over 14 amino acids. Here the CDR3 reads CASSFAGGIDEQYF. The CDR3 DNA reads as TGTGCCAGCAGTTTCGCAGGGGGTATTGACGAGCAGTACTTC.

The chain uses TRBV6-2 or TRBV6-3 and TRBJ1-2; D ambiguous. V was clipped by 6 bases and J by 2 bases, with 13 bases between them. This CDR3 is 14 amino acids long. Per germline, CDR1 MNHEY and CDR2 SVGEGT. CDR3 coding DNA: TGTGCCAGCAGCCCAAACCACCGAAACTATGGCTACACCTTC. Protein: CASSPNHRNYGYTF.

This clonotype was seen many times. The CDR3 spells CASSLGGNEQYF. For the CDR3, the DNA is TGTGCCAGCAGCTTAGGCGGGAATGAGCAGTACTTC. The chain has TRBV13 and TRBJ2-7; D might be TRBD2 (5 bases). Germline values: CDR1 PRHDT, CDR2 FYEKMQ (reference sequence). This CDR3 spans 12 amino acids. Trimming took off 0 bases at V and 7 bases at J, with 7 bases between the two ends.

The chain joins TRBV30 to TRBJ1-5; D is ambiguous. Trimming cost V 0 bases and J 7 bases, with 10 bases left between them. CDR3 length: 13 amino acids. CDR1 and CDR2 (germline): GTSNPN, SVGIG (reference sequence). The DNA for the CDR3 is TGTGCCTGGAGTGTTCTGGGTAGCCAGCCCCAGCATTTT. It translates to CAWSVLGSQPQHF.

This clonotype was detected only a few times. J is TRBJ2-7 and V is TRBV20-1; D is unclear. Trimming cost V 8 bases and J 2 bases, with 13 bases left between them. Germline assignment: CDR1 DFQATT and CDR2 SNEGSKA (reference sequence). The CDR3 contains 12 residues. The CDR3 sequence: CSLLGRTYEQYF. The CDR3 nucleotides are TGCAGTCTCCTGGGCAGGACCTACGAGCAGTACTTC.

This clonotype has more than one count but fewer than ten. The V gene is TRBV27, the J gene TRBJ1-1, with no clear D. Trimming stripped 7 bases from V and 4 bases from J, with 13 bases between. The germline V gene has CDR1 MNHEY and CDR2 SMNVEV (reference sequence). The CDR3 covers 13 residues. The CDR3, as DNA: TGTGCCAGCACCCCGGGAGGGATCACTGAAGCTTTCTTT. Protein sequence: CASTPGGITEAFF.

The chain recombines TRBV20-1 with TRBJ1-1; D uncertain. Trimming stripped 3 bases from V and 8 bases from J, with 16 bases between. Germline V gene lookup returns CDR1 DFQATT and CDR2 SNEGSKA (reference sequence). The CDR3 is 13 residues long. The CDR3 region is CSASRPPPSEAFF. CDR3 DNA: TGCAGTGCTAGTAGGCCCCCTCCATCCGAAGCTTTCTTT.

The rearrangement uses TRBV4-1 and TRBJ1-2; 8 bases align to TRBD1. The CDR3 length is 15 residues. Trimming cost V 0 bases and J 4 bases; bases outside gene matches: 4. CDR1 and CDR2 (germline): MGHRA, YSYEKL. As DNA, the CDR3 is TGCGCCAGCAGCCAAGAGAATGACAGGGGCTATGGCTACACCTTC. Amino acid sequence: CASSQENDRGYGYTF.

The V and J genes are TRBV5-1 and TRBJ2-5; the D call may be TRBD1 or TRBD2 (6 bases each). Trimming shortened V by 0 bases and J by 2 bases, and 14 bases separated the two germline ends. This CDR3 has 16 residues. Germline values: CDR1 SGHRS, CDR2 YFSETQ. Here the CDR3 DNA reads TGCGCCAGCAGCTTGGCCTCGGGGGCCGCACAAGAGACCCAGTACTTC. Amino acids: CASSLASGAAQETQYF.

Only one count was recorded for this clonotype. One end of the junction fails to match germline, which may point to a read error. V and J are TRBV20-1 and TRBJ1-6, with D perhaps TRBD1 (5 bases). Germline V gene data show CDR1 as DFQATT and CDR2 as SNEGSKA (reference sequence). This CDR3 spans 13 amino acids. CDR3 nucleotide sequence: TGTACAGGCGCCAAGGGACGGAATTCACCCCTCCACTTT. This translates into CTGAKGRNSPLHF.

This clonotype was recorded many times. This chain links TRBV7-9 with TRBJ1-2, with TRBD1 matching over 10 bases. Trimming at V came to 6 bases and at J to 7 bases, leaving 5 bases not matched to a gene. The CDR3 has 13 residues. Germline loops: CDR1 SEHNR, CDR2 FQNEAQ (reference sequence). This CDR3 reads CASSYDRGLGYTF. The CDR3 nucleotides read TGTGCCAGCAGTTACGACAGGGGGCTTGGCTACACCTTC.

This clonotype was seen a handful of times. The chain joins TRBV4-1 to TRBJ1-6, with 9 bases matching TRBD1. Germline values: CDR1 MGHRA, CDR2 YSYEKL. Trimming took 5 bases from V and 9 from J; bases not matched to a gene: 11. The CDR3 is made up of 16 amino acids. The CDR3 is CASSSRDRVGGSPLHF. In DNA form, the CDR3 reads TGCGCCAGCAGCTCCCGGGACAGGGTTGGTGGTTCACCCCTCCACTTT.

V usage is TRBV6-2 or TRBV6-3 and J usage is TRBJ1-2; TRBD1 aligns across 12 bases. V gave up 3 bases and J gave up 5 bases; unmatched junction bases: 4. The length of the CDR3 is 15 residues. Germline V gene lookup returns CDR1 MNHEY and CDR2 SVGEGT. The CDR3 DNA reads TGTGCCAGCAGTTATGGGACAGGGGGCGAGTATGGCTACACCTTC. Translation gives CASSYGTGGEYGYTF.

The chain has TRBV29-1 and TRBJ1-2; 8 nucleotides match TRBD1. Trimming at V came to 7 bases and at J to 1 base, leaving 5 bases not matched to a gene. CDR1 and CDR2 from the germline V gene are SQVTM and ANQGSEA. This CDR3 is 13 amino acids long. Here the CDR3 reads CSAYRGFNYGYTF. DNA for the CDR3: TGCAGCGCTTACAGGGGGTTTAACTATGGCTACACCTTC.

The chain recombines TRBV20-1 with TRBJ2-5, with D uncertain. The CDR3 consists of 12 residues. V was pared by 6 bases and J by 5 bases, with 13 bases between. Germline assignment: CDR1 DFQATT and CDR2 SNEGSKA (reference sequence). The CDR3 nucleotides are TGCAGTGCCCTGGAACTCGTGGAGACCCAGTACTTC. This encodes CSALELVETQYF.

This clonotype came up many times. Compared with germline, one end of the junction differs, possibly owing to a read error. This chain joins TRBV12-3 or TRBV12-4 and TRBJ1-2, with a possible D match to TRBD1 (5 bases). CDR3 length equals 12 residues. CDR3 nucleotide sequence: TGCGCCAGCAGCTTGAGGGGTAATGGCTACACCTTC. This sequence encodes CASSLRGNGYTF.

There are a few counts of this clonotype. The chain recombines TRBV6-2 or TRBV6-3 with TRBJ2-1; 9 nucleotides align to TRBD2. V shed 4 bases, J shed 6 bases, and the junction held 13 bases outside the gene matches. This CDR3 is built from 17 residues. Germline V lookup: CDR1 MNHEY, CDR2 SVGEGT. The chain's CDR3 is CASSSRSSGEGGNEQFF. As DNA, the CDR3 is TGTGCCAGCAGTTCGCGTTCTAGCGGGGAAGGGGGCAATGAGCAGTTCTTC.